What follows is one TCR beta chain and its context. Its antigen remains unidentified. This entry is derived from a study of T-cell memory formation after mild COVID-19. Study-wide results and limits: Those CD4+ clones that contracted were mainly in CM and EM (CD8+ ones in EMRA).

V was shortened by 6 bases and J by 1 base, with 18 bases between the two germline ends. This CDR3 spans 16 amino acids. Germline CDR1 and CDR2: SEHNR and FQNEAQ (reference sequence). TCRdb itself ran the 5' RACE reads through MiXCR, one entry per CDR3 protein. This sample has roughly 100,000 distinct CDR3 sequences; about a sixth occur once, and the top ten carry approximately 28%. The chain employs TRBV7-9 and TRBJ1-1; the D gene is possibly TRBD1 (5 bases). The specimen sequenced was PBMCs or a T cell subset sorted from them (not recorded which). This clonotype was sampled from an adult woman who had mild COVID-19 (a few samples of this study predate the infection). Cell type and time point are not known. The CDR3 DNA sequence: TGTGCCAGCAGGACAAACGAGCGGGGGACGAACACTGAAGCTTTCTTT. Translation gives CASRTNERGTNTEAFF.